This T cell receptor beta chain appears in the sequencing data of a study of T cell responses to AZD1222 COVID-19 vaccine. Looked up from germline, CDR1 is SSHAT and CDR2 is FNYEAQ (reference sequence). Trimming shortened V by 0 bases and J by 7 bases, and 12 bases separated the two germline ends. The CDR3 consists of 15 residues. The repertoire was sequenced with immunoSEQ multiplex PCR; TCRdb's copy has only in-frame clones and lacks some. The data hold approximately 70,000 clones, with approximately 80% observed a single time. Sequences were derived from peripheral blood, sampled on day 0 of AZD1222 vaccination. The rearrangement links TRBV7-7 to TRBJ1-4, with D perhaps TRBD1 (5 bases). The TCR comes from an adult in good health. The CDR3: CASSLAWGSGEKLFF. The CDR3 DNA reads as TGTGCCAGCAGCTTAGCGTGGGGGAGTGGTGAAAAACTGTTTTTT.